The present T cell receptor (beta chain) was sequenced within a study of blood T cell repertoires in COVID-19. Overall study: T cells, B-cell-depleted T cells, or PBMCs supplied cDNA or gDNA.

With V trimmed by 2 bases and J by 2 bases, 3 bases remained unmatched. Germline V gene data show CDR1 as MDHEN and CDR2 as SYDVKM. The CDR3 is 15 residues long. Remarks on this clone: The sample contains more than one DNA sequence encoding this CDR3.

Repertoires were generated with immunoSEQ multiplex PCR, while TCRdb's copy carries only in-frame clones and drops some. The data show approximately 230,000 clones, 82% seen once. Material for sequencing was peripheral blood. The chain couples TRBV28 to TRBJ2-3; TRBD2 matches 8 bases. The TCR originated in a woman of 80 years or more with active or convalescent COVID-19. The CDR3 loop is CASSLAGGTTDTQYF. CDR3 nucleotide sequence: TGTGCCAGCAGTTTAGCGGGAGGCACCACAGATACGCAGTATTTT.